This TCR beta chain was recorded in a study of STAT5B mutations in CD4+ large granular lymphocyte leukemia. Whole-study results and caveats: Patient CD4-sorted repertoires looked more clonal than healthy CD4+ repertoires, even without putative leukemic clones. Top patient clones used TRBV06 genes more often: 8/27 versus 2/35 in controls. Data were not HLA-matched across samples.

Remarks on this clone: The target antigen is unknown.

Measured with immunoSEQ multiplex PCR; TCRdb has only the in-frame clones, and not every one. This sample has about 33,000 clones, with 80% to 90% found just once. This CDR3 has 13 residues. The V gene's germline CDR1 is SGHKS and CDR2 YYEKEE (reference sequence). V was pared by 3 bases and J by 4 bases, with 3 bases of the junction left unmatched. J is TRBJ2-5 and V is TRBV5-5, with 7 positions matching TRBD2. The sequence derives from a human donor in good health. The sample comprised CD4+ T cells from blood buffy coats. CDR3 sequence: CASSYLAGETQYF. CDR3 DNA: TGTGCCAGCAGCTATTTAGCGGGAGAGACCCAGTACTTC.